This is a list of T cell receptor beta chains from one sample in a study of T and B cells in COVID-19 patients. TCRdb used MiXCR to reprocess the multiplex PCR reads, holding one entry per CDR3 protein. The sample holds roughly 7,100 distinct CDR3 sequences, less than 30% seen once. Specimen: blood. The receptors originated from a human donor with active COVID-19. Both conserved end residues are trimmed from each CDR3. Fields, in order: D gene, J gene, V gene, CDR3 protein. The D gene is left open where the match is weak.

D gene: NA; J gene: TRBJ1-2; V gene: TRBV5-1; CDR3 protein: ASTASRGENGYT
D gene: NA; J gene: TRBJ2-3; V gene: TRBV5-1; CDR3 protein: ASSFPGGPDTQY
D gene: NA; J gene: TRBJ1-4; V gene: TRBV5-5; CDR3 protein: ASSLSGTREEKLF
D gene: TRBD2; J gene: TRBJ2-5; V gene: TRBV5-4; CDR3 protein: ASSLVSGGLVETQY
D gene: TRBD2; J gene: TRBJ2-7; V gene: TRBV12-3/TRBV12-4; CDR3 protein: ASSPLLAGGHEQY
D gene: NA; J gene: TRBJ1-5; V gene: TRBV5-1; CDR3 protein: ASSYGGGNQPQH
D gene: TRBD1; J gene: TRBJ1-2; V gene: TRBV28; CDR3 protein: ASRTKGGAGTNYGYT
D gene: NA; J gene: TRBJ1-1; V gene: TRBV5-1; CDR3 protein: ASRQEMNTEAF
D gene: NA; J gene: TRBJ2-2; V gene: TRBV19; CDR3 protein: ASKKGPNTGELF
D gene: NA; J gene: TRBJ2-7; V gene: TRBV20-1; CDR3 protein: SASGVSSYEQY
D gene: NA; J gene: TRBJ2-3; V gene: TRBV29-1; CDR3 protein: SVEEAGSTDTQY
D gene: NA; J gene: TRBJ2-2; V gene: TRBV6-5; CDR3 protein: ASSYSLVGTGELF
D gene: NA; J gene: TRBJ1-1; V gene: TRBV27; CDR3 protein: VSSWDTSNTEAF
D gene: TRBD1; J gene: TRBJ2-7; V gene: TRBV6-5; CDR3 protein: ASSPMRDRARGEQY
D gene: NA; J gene: TRBJ2-1; V gene: TRBV27; CDR3 protein: ASSFGGGDNEQF
D gene: TRBD1; J gene: TRBJ2-5; V gene: TRBV20-1; CDR3 protein: SARPGQGARGWETQY
D gene: TRBD2; J gene: TRBJ2-1; V gene: TRBV19; CDR3 protein: ASGKTRTSSYNEQF
D gene: NA; J gene: TRBJ2-2; V gene: TRBV4-3; CDR3 protein: ASSQEWWGAVRELF
D gene: NA; J gene: TRBJ1-6; V gene: TRBV5-8; CDR3 protein: ASSGTTGNNSPLH
D gene: TRBD2; J gene: TRBJ2-1; V gene: TRBV6-5; CDR3 protein: ASSSSGLAENYNEQF
D gene: TRBD1; J gene: TRBJ1-5; V gene: TRBV27; CDR3 protein: ASSLSVQGNQPQH
D gene: NA; J gene: TRBJ2-2; V gene: TRBV13; CDR3 protein: ASSEQGRTGELF
D gene: NA; J gene: TRBJ2-3; V gene: TRBV27; CDR3 protein: ASSTRRGIADTQY
D gene: NA; J gene: TRBJ1-1; V gene: TRBV5-4; CDR3 protein: ASTSPKLGNTEAF
D gene: NA; J gene: TRBJ2-3; V gene: TRBV5-4; CDR3 protein: ASSSLAGSGNTQY
D gene: TRBD1; J gene: TRBJ1-3; V gene: TRBV6-5; CDR3 protein: ASSLDRGHGNTIY
D gene: NA; J gene: TRBJ2-7; V gene: TRBV28; CDR3 protein: ASRAGPAGYEQY
D gene: TRBD1; J gene: TRBJ1-1; V gene: TRBV29-1; CDR3 protein: SVQRDRGTEAF
D gene: NA; J gene: TRBJ2-7; V gene: TRBV5-4; CDR3 protein: ASSLAAVPYEQY